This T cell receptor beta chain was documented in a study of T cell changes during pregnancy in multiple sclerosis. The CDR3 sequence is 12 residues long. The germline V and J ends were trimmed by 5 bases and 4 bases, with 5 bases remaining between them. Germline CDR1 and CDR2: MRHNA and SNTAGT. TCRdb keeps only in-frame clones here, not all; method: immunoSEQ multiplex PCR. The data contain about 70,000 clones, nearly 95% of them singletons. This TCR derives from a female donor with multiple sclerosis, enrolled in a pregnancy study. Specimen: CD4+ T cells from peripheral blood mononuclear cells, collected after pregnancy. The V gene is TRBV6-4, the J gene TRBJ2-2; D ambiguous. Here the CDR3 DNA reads TGTGCCAGCAGTAGCGTCACCGGGGAGCTGTTTTTT. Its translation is CASSSVTGELFF.